The next 30 T cell receptor beta chains were all read from a single sample in a study of blood T cell repertoires in COVID-19 (TCRdb year 2020). The library was obtained by the immunoSEQ multiplex PCR assay. Entries here come from immuneACCESS through TCRdb and include only in-frame sequences with V and J called. Some clones fail to appear in such tables; in the studies checked, an unresolved V gene covers under half of the shortfall, and the cause of the remainder is unknown. This sample comprises 250,000 to 300,000 clones, around 90% of them detected only once. The ten largest clones add up to roughly 0.96% of the sample. The sequencing sample was made of peripheral blood. The receptors were sampled from a middle-aged woman who had recovered from COVID-19.

This clone is a singleton in its sample. This chain uses TRBV7-8 with TRBJ2-3, with a weak D call TRBD2 (6 bases). V was pared by 0 bases and J by 5 bases, with 9 bases between. The germline V gene encodes CDR1 SGHVS and CDR2 FQNEAQ. The CDR3 has 14 amino acids. Here the CDR3 reads CASSLAGGVDTQYF. The CDR3 region has the DNA TGTGCCAGCAGCTTAGCGGGGGGAGTAGATACGCAGTATTTT.

V gene TRBV13 combines with J gene TRBJ2-3, with TRBD2 matching over 8 bases. The CDR3 runs 14 residues. V gave up 2 bases and J gave up 6 bases; unmatched junction bases: 4. Germline CDR1 and CDR2: PRHDT and FYEKMQ (reference sequence). The CDR3 region has the DNA TGTGCCAGCAGCTTACGGGAGGGACCGGATACGCAGTATTTT. Its protein product is CASSLREGPDTQYF. The full variable domain, with the rest looked up from reference TRBV13 and TRBJ2-3, is AAGVIQSPRHLIKEKRETATLKCYPIPRHDTVYWYQQGPGQDPQFLISFYEKMQSDKGSIPDRFSAQQFSDYHSELNMSSLELGDSALYFCASSLREGPDTQYFGPGTRLTVL.

This sequence joins TRBV11-2 and TRBJ1-1; 9 bases are a match to TRBD1. V was clipped by 4 bases and J by 5 bases; unmatched bases: 5. Germline CDR1 reads SGHAT; CDR2 reads FQNNGV. The CDR3 has 14 residues. Here the CDR3 reads CASSSQGARTEAFF. The CDR3 DNA reads as TGTGCCAGCAGCTCACAGGGGGCCAGGACTGAAGCTTTCTTT. The entire variable domain, with the rest obtained from reference TRBV11-2 and TRBJ1-1, is as follows: EAGVAQSPRYKIIEKRQSVAFWCNPISGHATLYWYQQILGQGPKLLIQFQNNGVVDDSQLPKDRFSAERLKGVDSTLKIQPAKLEDSAVYLCASSSQGARTEAFFGQGTRLTVV.

In DNA form, the CDR3 reads TGTGCCAGCAGTGACGTCAGATACGAGCAGTACTTC. It encodes CASSDVRYEQYF. The V call is TRBV6-1, the J call TRBJ2-7, with no clear D. Trimming took 3 bases from V and 4 from J, leaving 7 bases between them. The CDR3 totals 12 residues. Germline V lookup: CDR1 MNHNS, CDR2 SASEGT.

This rearrangement joins TRBV7-2 to TRBJ1-2; D remains ambiguous. Per germline, CDR1 SGHTA and CDR2 FQGNSA. Trimming cost V 2 bases and J 8 bases, with 15 bases left between them. The CDR3 runs 14 residues. CDR3 sequence reads: CASSLIAHREGYTF. The DNA of the CDR3 is TGTGCCAGCAGCTTAATTGCGCATCGCGAGGGCTACACCTTC.

This rearrangement joins TRBV30 to TRBJ1-1, with TRBD1 identical over 10 bases. V was pared by 5 bases and J by 5 bases, with 5 bases of the junction left unmatched. The V gene's germline CDR1 is GTSNPN and CDR2 SVGIG (reference sequence). This CDR3 is built from 13 residues. This CDR3 is CAWGQGVETEAFF. CDR3 coding DNA: TGTGCCTGGGGACAGGGGGTAGAGACTGAAGCTTTCTTT.

The rearrangement uses TRBV5-4 and TRBJ2-5; D remains ambiguous. The CDR3 sequence is 14 residues long. V was cut by 4 bases and J by 2 bases, with 12 bases left in between. Germline V gives CDR1 SGHNT, CDR2 YYREEE (reference sequence). The CDR3 DNA reads TGTGCCAGCAGCACCCCGACTGGGCAAGAGACCCAGTACTTC. Residues: CASSTPTGQETQYF.

The J gene is TRBJ2-2, the V gene TRBV28; 7 bases fit TRBD2. CDR3 size: 14 residues. After removal of 5 bases from V and 1 base from J, the junction contained 1 base not matched to a gene. Looked up from germline, CDR1 is MDHEN and CDR2 is SYDVKM. The CDR3 coding sequence is TGTGCCAGCAGTCCGGGGGGGAACACCGGGGAGCTGTTTTTT. This codes for CASSPGGNTGELFF.

The chain couples TRBV6-1 to TRBJ1-5; possible D gene TRBD1, 6 bases. CDR1 and CDR2 (germline): MNHNS, SASEGT. The CDR3 spans 16 residues. The V end was cut by 0 bases, the J end by 1 base, with 10 bases between. The CDR3 loop reads CASSEARQVSNQPQHF. The CDR3 DNA sequence: TGTGCCAGCAGTGAAGCAAGACAGGTGAGCAATCAGCCCCAGCATTTT.

This rearrangement joins TRBV2 to TRBJ2-7, with D possibly TRBD1 on 6 matching bases. Germline loops: CDR1 SNHLY, CDR2 FYNNEI. CDR3 length: 14 amino acids. V was shortened by 5 bases and J by 3 bases, with 14 bases between the two germline ends. CDR3 bases: TGTGCCAGCAGTAGACAGGCGTCGATCTACGAGCAGTACTTC. Its translation is CASSRQASIYEQYF.

This rearrangement joins TRBV29-1 to TRBJ1-2; 9 nucleotides match TRBD1. Germline V gene data show CDR1 as SQVTM and CDR2 as ANQGSEA. V shed 5 bases, J shed 2 bases, and the junction held 3 bases outside the gene matches. The CDR3 is 13 residues long. CDR3 protein: CSVTGTGNYGYTF. The DNA for the CDR3 is TGCAGCGTTACCGGGACAGGGAACTATGGCTACACCTTC.

This chain joins TRBV3-1 (or the pseudogene TRBV3-2) and TRBJ2-5; D unresolved. V was cut by 0 bases and J by 4 bases, with 3 bases left in between. The germline CDR1 and CDR2 sequences are LGHDT and YNNKEL (reference sequence). CDR3 length equals 12 residues. CDR3: CASSQDGETQYF. CDR3 nucleotide sequence: TGTGCCAGCAGCCAAGACGGAGAGACCCAGTACTTC.

This rearrangement joins TRBV7-3 to TRBJ2-2, with D possibly matching TRBD2 (6 bases). V was trimmed by 1 base and J by 2 bases, leaving 17 bases between them. Per germline, CDR1 SGHTA and CDR2 FQGTGA. This CDR3 region has 18 residues. Here the CDR3 reads CASSLKPVTGVNTGELFF. Here the CDR3 DNA reads TGTGCCAGCAGCTTAAAACCGGTAACGGGAGTAAACACCGGGGAGCTGTTTTTT.

V gene TRBV7-9 combines with J gene TRBJ2-7, with unresolved D. Trimming stripped 5 bases from V and 5 bases from J, with 19 bases between. This CDR3 is built from 15 residues. Germline assignment: CDR1 SEHNR and CDR2 FQNEAQ (reference sequence). Here the CDR3 reads CASSPHPVGEDEQYF. The CDR3 DNA sequence: TGTGCCAGCAGCCCACACCCCGTCGGCGAGGACGAGCAGTACTTC. Full variable domain (remainder filled in from reference TRBV7-9 and TRBJ2-7): DTGVSQNPRHKITKRGQNVTFRCDPISEHNRLYWYRQTLGQGPEFLTYFQNEAQLEKSRLLSDRFSAERPKGSFSTLEIQRTEQGDSAMYLCASSPHPVGEDEQYFGPGTRLTVT.

This chain connects TRBV6-5 to TRBJ2-1; 11 nucleotides match TRBD2. Germline V gene lookup returns CDR1 MNHEY and CDR2 SVGAGI. J was trimmed by 11 bases and V by 8 bases; bases with no gene match: 8. CDR3 size: 13 residues. The chain's CDR3 is CASRPTSGSKQFF. The CDR3, as DNA: TGTGCCAGCCGCCCCACTAGCGGGAGTAAGCAGTTCTTC.

The rearrangement uses TRBV28 and TRBJ2-1; weak D call: TRBD1 (5 bases). The CDR3 runs 15 residues. The germline V gene has CDR1 MDHEN and CDR2 SYDVKM. Trimming stripped 5 bases from V and 2 bases from J, with 13 bases between. The CDR3 nucleotides read TGTGCCAGCAGTCCCAATCAGGGCCCCTACAATGAGCAGTTCTTC. Translation: CASSPNQGPYNEQFF.

This clone has just one count. V gene TRBV10-3 combines with J gene TRBJ2-7; TRBD2 agrees at 15 bases. With 6 bases clipped from V and 2 bases from J, the junction kept 11 bases outside the gene matches. Germline assignment: CDR1 ENHRY and CDR2 SYGVKD. The CDR3 has 18 residues. DNA of the CDR3: TGTGCCATCAGCCTACAGCCGGGACTAGCGGGAGGTCCCTACGAGCAGTACTTC. Translation: CAISLQPGLAGGPYEQYF.

The J gene is TRBJ2-3, the V gene TRBV27; 9 nucleotides match TRBD2. Germline V gives CDR1 MNHEY, CDR2 SMNVEV (reference sequence). CDR3 length: 12 residues. The V gene end was trimmed by 5 bases and the J gene end by 8 bases; junction bases not matched to a gene: 2. The CDR3 spells CASSGTSSTQYF. CDR3 sequence (DNA): TGTGCCAGCAGTGGGACTAGCAGTACGCAGTATTTT.

The CDR3 loop reads CASSPGTIGQETQYF. CDR3 sequence (DNA): TGTGCCAGCAGCCCCGGGACTATCGGGCAAGAGACCCAGTACTTC. V gene TRBV3-1 (or the pseudogene TRBV3-2) combines with J gene TRBJ2-5; 7 bases are shared with TRBD2. The CDR3 has 15 amino acids. Per germline, CDR1 LGHDT and CDR2 YNNKEL (reference sequence). With V trimmed by 4 bases and J by 2 bases, 7 bases remained unmatched.

The rearrangement uses TRBV7-9 and TRBJ2-2; D might be TRBD2 (6 bases). The CDR3 runs to 17 residues. Germline CDR1 is SEHNR and CDR2 is FQNEAQ (reference sequence). Between the trimmed V and J ends, which lost 2 bases and 2 bases, there was a span of 15 bases. The CDR3 sequence: CASSLSHRRGNTGELFF. DNA of the CDR3: TGTGCCAGCAGCTTATCACATCGGCGGGGAAACACCGGGGAGCTGTTTTTT.

The chain is built from TRBV5-1 and TRBJ2-1, with TRBD2 identical over 7 bases. CDR1 and CDR2 from the germline V gene are SGHRS and YFSETQ. Losses at the gene ends were 3 bases for V and 8 bases for J; bases not matched to a gene: 20. The CDR3 spans 18 residues. The CDR3 reads CASSSVFLGLDGPDEQFF. CDR3 bases: TGCGCCAGCAGCTCCGTCTTTCTTGGACTAGATGGGCCCGATGAGCAGTTCTTC. The full variable domain, with the rest looked up from reference TRBV5-1 and TRBJ2-1, is KAGVTQTPRYLIKTRGQQVTLSCSPISGHRSVSWYQQTPGQGLQFLFEYFSETQRNKGNFPGRFSGRQFSNSRSEMNVSTLELGDSALYLCASSSVFLGLDGPDEQFFGPGTRLTVL.

V usage is TRBV6-5 and J usage is TRBJ1-1; TRBD1 matches 10 bases. Germline CDR1 MNHEY, CDR2 SVGAGI. This CDR3 comprises 15 residues. The V gene end was trimmed by 2 bases and the J gene end by 5 bases; junction bases not matched to a gene: 5. The CDR3 coding sequence is TGTGCCAGCAGTTACGACAGGGGGCCTTGGACTGAAGCTTTCTTT. Protein sequence: CASSYDRGPWTEAFF.

This chain joins TRBV18 and TRBJ2-7, with 8 bases matching TRBD2. The CDR3 runs 15 residues. In germline, CDR1 is KGHSH, CDR2 LQKENI. V dropped 4 bases and J dropped 0; count of bases not matched to a gene: 5. This chain's CDR3 is CASSQTSGSSYEQYF. DNA of the CDR3: TGTGCCAGCTCACAAACTAGCGGAAGCTCCTACGAGCAGTACTTC.

The chain joins TRBV29-1 to TRBJ2-5; TRBD1 is a possible D gene (6 bases). The V and J ends lost 4 bases and 2 bases respectively, with 11 bases between them. The germline V gene encodes CDR1 SQVTM and CDR2 ANQGSEA. The CDR3 consists of 13 residues. CDR3 sequence (DNA): TGCAGCGTTGCGGACAGAGCTCAAGAGACCCAGTACTTC. Translating gives CSVADRAQETQYF.

This chain joins TRBV10-3 and TRBJ2-3; 8 bases fit TRBD2. Germline CDR1 ENHRY, CDR2 SYGVKD. V dropped 0 bases and J dropped 2; count of bases not matched to a gene: 4. There are 16 residues in the CDR3. The CDR3 region is CAISESSGGITDTQYF. As DNA, the CDR3 is TGTGCCATCAGTGAGTCATCGGGAGGGATCACAGATACGCAGTATTTT.

The chain combines TRBV2 with TRBJ2-7, with 16 bases aligning to TRBD2. The germline V gene has CDR1 SNHLY and CDR2 FYNNEI. V lost 3 bases, J lost 12 bases, and 11 bases stayed unmatched. This CDR3 contains 16 residues. The DNA for the CDR3 is TGTGCCAGCAGTGAGAGTACCGGGACTAGCGGGAGGGCCGTGTACTTC. Amino acid sequence: CASSESTGTSGRAVYF.

The gene calls are TRBV5-1 and TRBJ2-5; 9 nucleotides match TRBD1. The CDR3 consists of 15 residues. The V and J ends lost 4 bases and 3 bases, in that order; junction bases with no gene match: 7. Germline values: CDR1 SGHRS, CDR2 YFSETQ. The CDR3, as DNA: TGCGCCAGCAGCCCCGGACAGGGGTTCGAAGAGACCCAGTACTTC. Translated, it gives CASSPGQGFEETQYF.

The gene calls are TRBV9 and TRBJ2-7; a weak D match, TRBD2 (5 bases). The CDR3 extends over 14 amino acids. Germline V CDR1 and CDR2: SGDLS, YYNGEE. V was shortened by 3 bases and J by 6 bases, with 16 bases between the two germline ends. The CDR3 reads CASSASLEKGEQYF. CDR3 nucleotides: TGTGCCAGCAGCGCCTCACTAGAAAAGGGCGAGCAGTACTTC.

The chain links TRBV5-1 to TRBJ1-1; D call uncertain. Germline V gene lookup returns CDR1 SGHRS and CDR2 YFSETQ. V lost 0 bases and J lost 2, with 11 bases in between. The CDR3 sequence is 15 residues long. CDR3 bases: TGCGCCAGCAGCTTGGCTCTCCCGGTAAACACTGAAGCTTTCTTT. It is translated as CASSLALPVNTEAFF.

This chain connects TRBV9 to TRBJ2-7; 9 bases line up with TRBD2. Germline V gene lookup returns CDR1 SGDLS and CDR2 YYNGEE. Losses at the gene ends were 0 bases for V and 2 bases for J; bases not matched to a gene: 3. The CDR3 consists of 15 residues. The CDR3 spells CASSVGTSAAYEQYF. DNA of the CDR3: TGTGCCAGCAGCGTAGGGACTAGCGCTGCCTACGAGCAGTACTTC.